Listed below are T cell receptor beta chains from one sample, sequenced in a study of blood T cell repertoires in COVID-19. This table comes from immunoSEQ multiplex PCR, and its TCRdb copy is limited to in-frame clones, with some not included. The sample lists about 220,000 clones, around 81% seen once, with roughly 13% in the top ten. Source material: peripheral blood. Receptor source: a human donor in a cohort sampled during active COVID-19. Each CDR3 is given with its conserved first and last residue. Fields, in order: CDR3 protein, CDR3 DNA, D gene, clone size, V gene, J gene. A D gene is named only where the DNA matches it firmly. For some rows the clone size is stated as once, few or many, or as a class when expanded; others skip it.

CASSQDRGKGYTF	TGCGCCAGCAGTCAGGACAGGGGGAAAGGCTACACCTTC	TRBD1	-	TRBV5-1	TRBJ1-2
CASSRPTSGGAREQFF	TGTGCCAGCAGCCGCCCTACTAGCGGGGGGGCCCGAGAGCAGTTCTTC	TRBD2	-	TRBV7-9	TRBJ2-1
CASSPWVSRGGTYNEQFF	TGTGCCAGTAGCCCATGGGTTTCTCGGGGGGGCACTTACAATGAGCAGTTCTTC	TRBD2	-	TRBV19	TRBJ2-1
CASGGQPTNTEAFF	TGTGCCAGTGGAGGGCAACCCACGAACACTGAAGCTTTCTTT	-	-	TRBV19	TRBJ1-1
CASRNRQSSYNSPLHF	TGTGCCAGCAGAAACAGGCAGTCCTCCTATAATTCACCCCTCCACTTT	-	-	TRBV2	TRBJ1-6
CASSFRWVRGSYEQYF	TGTGCCAGCAGCTTCCGTTGGGTCCGAGGATCCTACGAGCAGTACTTC	-	-	TRBV7-2	TRBJ2-7
CASRAGTGNYGYTF	TGTGCCAGCAGAGCCGGGACAGGGAACTATGGCTACACCTTC	TRBD1	-	TRBV6-4	TRBJ1-2
CASSRDSEYNSPLHF	TGTGCCAGCTCACGGGACAGCGAGTATAATTCACCCCTCCACTTT	TRBD1	-	TRBV18	TRBJ1-6
CASSWPRVRGTEAFF	TGTGCCAGCAGTTGGCCTCGGGTAAGGGGCACTGAAGCTTTCTTT	-	once	TRBV6-2/TRBV6-3	TRBJ1-1
CASSPEGQTYEQYF	TGTGCCAGCAGTCCCGAGGGACAGACCTACGAGCAGTACTTC	TRBD1	once	TRBV28	TRBJ2-7
CASSLAYTGELFF	TGCGCCAGCAGCTTGGCTTACACCGGGGAGCTGTTTTTT	-	-	TRBV5-1	TRBJ2-2
CASSLQGESTEAFF	TGTGCCAGCAGTTTACAGGGGGAAAGCACTGAAGCTTTCTTT	TRBD1	-	TRBV25-1	TRBJ1-1
CASSFNSGMDYNEQFF	TGTGCCAGCAGTTTCAATAGCGGGATGGACTACAATGAGCAGTTCTTC	TRBD2	-	TRBV7-9	TRBJ2-1
CASSSGAKVVEKLFF	TGTGCCAGCAGCTCTGGGGCGAAGGTGGTTGAAAAACTGTTTTTT	-	-	TRBV7-2	TRBJ1-4
CASSQGLAGNEQFF	TGTGCCAGCAGCCAGGGCCTAGCGGGCAATGAGCAGTTCTTC	TRBD2	-	TRBV3-1/TRBV3-2	TRBJ2-1
CASSWTGTGEYEQYF	TGTGCCAGCAGCTGGACCGGGACAGGGGAATACGAGCAGTACTTC	TRBD1	-	TRBV5-5	TRBJ2-7
CASPPSGTGGSNEQFF	TGTGCCAGCCCGCCATCCGGGACAGGGGGCTCGAATGAGCAGTTCTTC	TRBD1	-	TRBV28	TRBJ2-1
CASSQVLPAGLVWNEQFF	TGTGCCAGCAGCCAAGTCCTTCCTGCGGGACTAGTTTGGAATGAGCAGTTCTTC	TRBD2	-	TRBV3-1/TRBV3-2	TRBJ2-1
CASITPTGVETEAFF	TGTGCCAGCATCACCCCGACAGGAGTCGAAACTGAAGCTTTCTTT	-	few	TRBV2	TRBJ1-1
CASSGSAGGSDEQYF	TGTGCCAGCAGCGGATCAGCGGGAGGGAGTGACGAGCAGTACTTC	TRBD2	-	TRBV9	TRBJ2-7
CASSWTAQGETLHF	TGCGCCAGCAGCTGGACAGCCCAGGGAGAAACCCTCCACTTT	-	few	TRBV5-1	TRBJ1-6
CASAKRGQAYNEQFF	TGTGCCAGTGCAAAGAGGGGACAAGCCTACAATGAGCAGTTCTTC	-	-	TRBV11-2	TRBJ2-1
CASSSGQASFGNTIYF	TGTGCCAGCAGTTCGGGACAGGCGTCCTTTGGAAACACCATATATTTT	TRBD1	-	TRBV25-1	TRBJ1-3
CSVEGVAEAFF	TGCAGCGTTGAAGGAGTGGCTGAAGCTTTCTTT	-	-	TRBV29-1	TRBJ1-1
CASPTHGPDGGEQYF	TGTGCCAGCCCTACCCACGGGCCCGACGGGGGCGAGCAGTACTTC	-	-	TRBV5-4	TRBJ2-7
CASSIRERRETQYF	TGTGCCAGCAGCATTCGGGAGCGTAGAGAGACCCAGTACTTC	-	once	TRBV5-6	TRBJ2-5
CASSSRAGRSNYGYTF	TGTGCCAGCAGCTCTCGAGCAGGGAGGTCTAACTATGGCTACACCTTC	-	-	TRBV28	TRBJ1-2
CASRQGRQETQYF	TGTGCCAGCAGACAGGGGAGGCAAGAGACCCAGTACTTC	-	-	TRBV7-2	TRBJ2-5
CASTAGTANTEAFF	TGTGCCAGCACAGCCGGGACAGCGAACACTGAAGCTTTCTTT	TRBD1	-	TRBV6-5	TRBJ1-1
CASSFARGYEQYF	TGTGCCAGCAGCTTTGCAAGAGGCTACGAGCAGTACTTC	-	-	TRBV11-2	TRBJ2-7
CASSQAPPGANTGELFF	TGCGCCAGCAGCCAAGCCCCCCCCGGGGCGAACACCGGGGAGCTGTTTTTT	-	-	TRBV4-1	TRBJ2-2
CASSYQVVPYEQYF	TGTGCCAGCAGTTATCAGGTTGTTCCCTACGAGCAGTACTTC	-	once	TRBV6-2/TRBV6-3	TRBJ2-7
CASSPRGQPQHF	TGTGCCAGCAGTCCCCGGGGTCAGCCCCAGCATTTT	-	-	TRBV27	TRBJ1-5
CASSLQGKDSPLHF	TGCGCCAGCAGCTTACAGGGAAAGGATTCACCCCTCCACTTT	-	-	TRBV5-1	TRBJ1-6
CASSLVITGGFAEAFF	TGTGCCAGCAGCTTAGTTATAACAGGGGGGTTTGCTGAAGCTTTCTTT	TRBD1	-	TRBV7-2	TRBJ1-1
CASSSPRETQYF	TGTGCCAGCAGTTCCCCCCGAGAGACCCAGTACTTC	-	-	TRBV28	TRBJ2-5
CASSRDRSDTEAFF	TGCGCCAGCAGCCGGGACAGGTCAGACACTGAAGCTTTCTTT	TRBD1	-	TRBV5-1	TRBJ1-1
CASKETGGEKLFF	TGTGCCAGCAAGGAGACAGGCGGCGAAAAACTGTTTTTT	-	-	TRBV2	TRBJ1-4
CASSLTSGRAPEQFF	TGTGCCAGCAGCCTTACTAGCGGGAGGGCGCCTGAGCAGTTCTTC	TRBD2	-	TRBV3-1/TRBV3-2	TRBJ2-1
CASRREGQGAHEQYF	TGTGCCAGCAGAAGAGAGGGACAGGGGGCACACGAGCAGTACTTC	TRBD1	many	TRBV2	TRBJ2-7
CASSQGPYRGSNSPLHF	TGTGCCAGCAGCCAAGGCCCGTACAGGGGTAGCAATTCACCCCTCCACTTT	TRBD1	-	TRBV3-1/TRBV3-2	TRBJ1-6
CASSSRDRGNYGYTF	TGTGCCAGCAGCTCCCGGGACAGGGGAAACTATGGCTACACCTTC	TRBD1	-	TRBV5-5	TRBJ1-2
CSVDEGRGAFYNEQFF	TGCAGCGTTGATGAGGGGCGGGGGGCCTTCTACAATGAGCAGTTCTTC	TRBD2	-	TRBV29-1	TRBJ2-1
CSVGSSGANVLTF	TGCAGCGTTGGCAGCTCTGGGGCCAACGTCCTGACTTTC	-	-	TRBV29-1	TRBJ2-6
CASSQGSGGVYEQYF	TGTGCCAGCAGCCAAGGTTCTGGGGGGGTCTACGAGCAGTACTTC	TRBD2	-	TRBV3-1/TRBV3-2	TRBJ2-7
CASQDYSSYNEQFF	TGTGCCAGTCAGGACTACAGCTCCTACAATGAGCAGTTCTTC	-	-	TRBV19	TRBJ2-1